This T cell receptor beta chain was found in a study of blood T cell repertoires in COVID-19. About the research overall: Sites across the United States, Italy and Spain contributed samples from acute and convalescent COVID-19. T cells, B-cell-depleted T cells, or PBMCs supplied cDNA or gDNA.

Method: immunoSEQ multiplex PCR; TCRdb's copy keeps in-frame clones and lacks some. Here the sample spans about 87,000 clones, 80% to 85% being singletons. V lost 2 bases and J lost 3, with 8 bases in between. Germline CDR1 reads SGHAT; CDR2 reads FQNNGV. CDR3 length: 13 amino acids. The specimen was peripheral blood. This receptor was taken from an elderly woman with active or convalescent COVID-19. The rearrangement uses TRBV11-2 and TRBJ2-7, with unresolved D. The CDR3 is CASSLFSVYEQYF. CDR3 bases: TGTGCCAGCAGCTTATTCTCCGTCTACGAGCAGTACTTC.